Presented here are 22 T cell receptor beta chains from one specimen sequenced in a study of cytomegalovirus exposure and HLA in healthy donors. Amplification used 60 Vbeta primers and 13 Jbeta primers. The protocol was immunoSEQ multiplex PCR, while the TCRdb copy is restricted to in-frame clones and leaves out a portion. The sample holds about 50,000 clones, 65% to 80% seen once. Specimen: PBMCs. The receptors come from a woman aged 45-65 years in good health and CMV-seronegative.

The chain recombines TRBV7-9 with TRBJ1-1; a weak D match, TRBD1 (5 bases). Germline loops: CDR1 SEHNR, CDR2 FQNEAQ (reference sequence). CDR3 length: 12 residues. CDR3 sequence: CSTDGGGTEAFF. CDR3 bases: TGTTCCACGGACGGGGGAGGGACTGAAGCTTTCTTT.

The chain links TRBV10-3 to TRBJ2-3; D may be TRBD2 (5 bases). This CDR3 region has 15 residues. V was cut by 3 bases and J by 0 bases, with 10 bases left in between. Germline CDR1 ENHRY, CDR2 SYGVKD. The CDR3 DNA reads TGTGCCATCAGTGATTCCAGCGGAAGCACAGATACGCAGTATTTT. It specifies CAISDSSGSTDTQYF.

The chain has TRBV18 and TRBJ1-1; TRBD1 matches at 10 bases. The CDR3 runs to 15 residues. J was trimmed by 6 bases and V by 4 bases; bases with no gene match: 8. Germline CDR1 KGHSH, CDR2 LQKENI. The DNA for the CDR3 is TGTGCCAGCTCACGAGGGACAGGGGTTGGTGCTGAAGCTTTCTTT. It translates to CASSRGTGVGAEAFF.

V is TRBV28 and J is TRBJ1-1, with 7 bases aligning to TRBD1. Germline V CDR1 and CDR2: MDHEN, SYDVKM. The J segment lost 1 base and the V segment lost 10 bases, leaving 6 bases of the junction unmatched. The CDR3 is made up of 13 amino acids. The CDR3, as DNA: TGTGCCACCCGACAGGGAGGGAACACTGAAGCTTTCTTT. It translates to CATRQGGNTEAFF.

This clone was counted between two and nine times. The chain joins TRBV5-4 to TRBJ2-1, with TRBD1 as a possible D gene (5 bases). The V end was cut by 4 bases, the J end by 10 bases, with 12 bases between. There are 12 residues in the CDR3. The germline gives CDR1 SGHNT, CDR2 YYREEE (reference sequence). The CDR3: CASSARQGEQFF. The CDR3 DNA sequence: TGTGCCAGCAGCGCCCGCCAGGGCGAGCAGTTCTTC.

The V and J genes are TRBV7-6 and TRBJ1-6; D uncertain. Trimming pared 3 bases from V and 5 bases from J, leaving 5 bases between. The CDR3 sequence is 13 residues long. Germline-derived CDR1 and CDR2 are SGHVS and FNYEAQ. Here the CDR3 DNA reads TGTGCCAGCAGCTTTAATAATAATTCACCCCTCCACTTT. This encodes CASSFNNNSPLHF.

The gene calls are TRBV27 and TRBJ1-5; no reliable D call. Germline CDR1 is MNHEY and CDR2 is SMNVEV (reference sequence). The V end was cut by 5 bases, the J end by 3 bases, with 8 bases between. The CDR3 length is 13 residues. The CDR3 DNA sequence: TGTGCCAGCAGTCACTCGCACAATCAGCCCCAGCATTTT. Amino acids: CASSHSHNQPQHF.

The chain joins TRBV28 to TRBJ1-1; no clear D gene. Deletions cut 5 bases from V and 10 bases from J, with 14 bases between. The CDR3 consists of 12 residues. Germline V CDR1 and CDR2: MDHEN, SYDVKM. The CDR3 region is CASSPPDIRAFF. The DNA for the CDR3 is TGTGCCAGCAGTCCCCCCGACATTCGAGCTTTCTTT.

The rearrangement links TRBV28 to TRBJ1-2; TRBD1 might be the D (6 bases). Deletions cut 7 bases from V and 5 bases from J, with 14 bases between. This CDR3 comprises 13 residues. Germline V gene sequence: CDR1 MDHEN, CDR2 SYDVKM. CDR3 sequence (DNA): TGTGCCAGCAACGAATGGACAGATTATGGCTACACCTTC. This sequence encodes CASNEWTDYGYTF.

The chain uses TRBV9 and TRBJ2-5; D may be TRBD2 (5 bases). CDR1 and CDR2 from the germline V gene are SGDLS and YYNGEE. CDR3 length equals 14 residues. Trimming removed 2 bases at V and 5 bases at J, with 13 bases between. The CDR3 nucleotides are TGTGCCAGCAGCGTCTCAGGTGGCGGGGAGACCCAGTACTTC. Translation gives CASSVSGGGETQYF.

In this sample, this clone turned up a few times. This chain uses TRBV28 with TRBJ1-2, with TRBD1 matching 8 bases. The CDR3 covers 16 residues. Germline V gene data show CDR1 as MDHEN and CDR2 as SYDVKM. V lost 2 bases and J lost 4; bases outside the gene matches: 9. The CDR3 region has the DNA TGTGCCAGCAGTTTAGGGACAGGCGGCAGGAGCTATGGCTACACCTTC. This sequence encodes CASSLGTGGRSYGYTF.

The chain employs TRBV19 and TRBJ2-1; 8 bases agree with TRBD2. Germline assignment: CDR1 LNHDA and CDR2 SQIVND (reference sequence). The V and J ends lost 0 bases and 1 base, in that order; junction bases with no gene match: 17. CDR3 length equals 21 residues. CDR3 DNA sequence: TGTGCCAGTAGTATAGATCTTATATCCAGCGGGAGAGTGGGATCCTACAATGAGCAGTTCTTC. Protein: CASSIDLISSGRVGSYNEQFF. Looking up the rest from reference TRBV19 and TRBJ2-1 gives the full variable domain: DGGITQSPKYLFRKEGQNVTLSCEQNLNHDAMYWYRQDPGQGLRLIYYSQIVNDFQKGDIAEGYSVSREKKESFPLTVTSAQKNPTAFYLCASSIDLISSGRVGSYNEQFFGPGTRLTVL.

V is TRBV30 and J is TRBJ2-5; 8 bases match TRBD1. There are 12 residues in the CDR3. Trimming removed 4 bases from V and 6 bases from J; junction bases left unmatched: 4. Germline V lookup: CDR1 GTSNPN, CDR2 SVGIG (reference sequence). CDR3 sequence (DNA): TGTGCCTGGACCACAGGGGGACAGACCCAGTACTTC. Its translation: CAWTTGGQTQYF.

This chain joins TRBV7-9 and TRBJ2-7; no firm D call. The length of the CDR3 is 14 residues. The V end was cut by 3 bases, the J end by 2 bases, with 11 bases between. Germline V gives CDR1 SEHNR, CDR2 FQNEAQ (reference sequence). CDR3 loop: CASSFGSSAYEQYF. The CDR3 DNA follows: TGTGCCAGCAGCTTTGGTAGTTCGGCCTACGAGCAGTACTTC.

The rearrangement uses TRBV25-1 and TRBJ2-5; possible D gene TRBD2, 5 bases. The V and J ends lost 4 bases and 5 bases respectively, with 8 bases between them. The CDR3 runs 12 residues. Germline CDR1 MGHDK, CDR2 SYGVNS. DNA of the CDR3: TGTGCCAGCAGTGGGGAGAGGGAGACCCAGTACTTC. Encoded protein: CASSGERETQYF.

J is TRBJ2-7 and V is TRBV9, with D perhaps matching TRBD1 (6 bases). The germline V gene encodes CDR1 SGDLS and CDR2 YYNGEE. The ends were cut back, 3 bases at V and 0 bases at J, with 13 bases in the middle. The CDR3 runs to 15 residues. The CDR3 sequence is CASSEGGSSSYEQYF. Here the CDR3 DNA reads TGTGCCAGCAGCGAAGGGGGTTCCAGCTCCTACGAGCAGTACTTC.

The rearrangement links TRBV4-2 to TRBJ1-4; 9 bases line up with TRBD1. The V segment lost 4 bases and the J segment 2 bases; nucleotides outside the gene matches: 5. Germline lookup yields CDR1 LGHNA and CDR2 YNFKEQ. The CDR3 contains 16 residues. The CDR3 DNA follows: TGTGCCAGCAGCCTGCGACAGGGGGGTACTAATGAAAAACTGTTTTTT. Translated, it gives CASSLRQGGTNEKLFF.

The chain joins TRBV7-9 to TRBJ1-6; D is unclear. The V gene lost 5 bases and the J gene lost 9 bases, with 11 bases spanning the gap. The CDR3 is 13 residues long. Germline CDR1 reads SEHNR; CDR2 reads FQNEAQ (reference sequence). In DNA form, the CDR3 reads TGTGCCAGCAGCCCCTCGACGGGTTCACCCCTCCACTTT. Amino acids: CASSPSTGSPLHF. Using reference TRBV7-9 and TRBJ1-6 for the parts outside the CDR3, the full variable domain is DTGVSQNPRHKITKRGQNVTFRCDPISEHNRLYWYRQTLGQGPEFLTYFQNEAQLEKSRLLSDRFSAERPKGSFSTLEIQRTEQGDSAMYLCASSPSTGSPLHFGNGTRLTVT.

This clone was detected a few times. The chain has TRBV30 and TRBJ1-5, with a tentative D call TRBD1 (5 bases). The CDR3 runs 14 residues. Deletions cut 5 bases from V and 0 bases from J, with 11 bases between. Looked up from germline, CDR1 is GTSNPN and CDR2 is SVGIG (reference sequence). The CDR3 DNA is TGTGCCTGGCAGGGCGGGAATAGCAATCAGCCCCAGCATTTT. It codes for CAWQGGNSNQPQHF.

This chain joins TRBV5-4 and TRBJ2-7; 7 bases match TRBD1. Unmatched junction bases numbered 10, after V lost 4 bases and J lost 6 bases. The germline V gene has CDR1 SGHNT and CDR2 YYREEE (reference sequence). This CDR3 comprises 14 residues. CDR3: CASSTTTGVGEQYF. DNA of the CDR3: TGTGCCAGCAGCACGACTACAGGGGTGGGCGAGCAGTACTTC.

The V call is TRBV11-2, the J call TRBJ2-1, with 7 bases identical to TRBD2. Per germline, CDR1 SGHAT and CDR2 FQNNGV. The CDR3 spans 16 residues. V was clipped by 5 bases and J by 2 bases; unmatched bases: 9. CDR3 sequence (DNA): TGTGCCAGCAGCGCGACTGCGGGGACTACCTACAATGAGCAGTTCTTC. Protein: CASSATAGTTYNEQFF.

The CDR3 is CASHSNYGYTF. For the CDR3, the DNA is TGTGCCAGTCACTCTAACTATGGCTACACCTTC. The rearrangement links TRBV27 to TRBJ1-2, with unresolved D. The CDR3 is 11 amino acids. The germline V and J ends were trimmed by 9 bases and 0 bases, with 5 bases remaining between them. In germline, CDR1 is MNHEY, CDR2 SMNVEV (reference sequence).